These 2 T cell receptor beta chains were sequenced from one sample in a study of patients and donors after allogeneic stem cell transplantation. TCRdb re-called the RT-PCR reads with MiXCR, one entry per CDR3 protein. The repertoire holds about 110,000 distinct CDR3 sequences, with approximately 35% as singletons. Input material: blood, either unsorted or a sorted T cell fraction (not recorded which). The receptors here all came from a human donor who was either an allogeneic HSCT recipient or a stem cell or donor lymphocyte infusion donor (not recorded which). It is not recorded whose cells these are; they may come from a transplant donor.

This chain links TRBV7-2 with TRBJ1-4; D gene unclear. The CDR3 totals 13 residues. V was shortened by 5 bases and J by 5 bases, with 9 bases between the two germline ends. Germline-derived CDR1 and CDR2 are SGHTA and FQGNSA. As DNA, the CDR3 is TGTGCCAGCAGCCGATGGGGAAATGAAAAACTGTTTTTT. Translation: CASSRWGNEKLFF.

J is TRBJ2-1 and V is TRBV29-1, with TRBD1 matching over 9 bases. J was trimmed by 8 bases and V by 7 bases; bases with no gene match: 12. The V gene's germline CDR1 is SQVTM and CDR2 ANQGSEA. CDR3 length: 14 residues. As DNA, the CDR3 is TGCAGCGCCCAACCCGGGACAGGGACCGATGAGCAGTTCTTC. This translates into CSAQPGTGTDEQFF.